This T cell receptor (beta chain) stems from a study of CD8+ T cells in alopecia areata. Overall study context: Oral tofacitinib (5 to 10 mg twice daily) was administered to treated patients.

Sequencing relied on a cDNA template that was reverse transcribed from extracted RNA. Only in-frame clones appear in the TCRdb table, and some are missing; sequencing was by immunoSEQ multiplex PCR. The sample yields roughly 100,000 clones, about nine tenths seen once. The treatment denotes: oral pan-JAK inhibitor, 5-10 mg twice daily. Researchers took lesional scalp punch biopsies and peripheral blood from people who were alopecia areata patients. Cell sorting on a FACSAria was used to separate CD4+ and CD8+ T cells from the PBMCs. The source material was CD8+ T cells sorted from blood, sampled around week 34, from a patient treated with tofacitinib. The receptor comes from a human donor with alopecia areata.

The CDR3 bases are TGTGCCTGGAGTGCCGCACCCGGACAGGGGGGCACTGAAGCTTTCTTT. It translates to CAWSAAPGQGGTEAFF. V and J are TRBV30 and TRBJ1-1; 10 bases are a match to TRBD1. This CDR3 spans 16 amino acids. Germline lookup yields CDR1 GTSNPN and CDR2 SVGIG (reference sequence). V lost 1 base to trimming and J lost 4 bases; unmatched junction nucleotides: 9. Based on the CDR3 plus reference TRBV30 and TRBJ1-1, the full variable domain is SQTIHQWPATLVQPVGSPLSLECTVEGTSNPNLYWYRQAAGRGLQLLFYSVGIGQISSEVPQNLSASRPQDRQFILSSKKLLLSDSGFYLCAWSAAPGQGGTEAFFGQGTRLTVV.